The 3 T cell receptor beta chains reported below all come from one sample, sequenced in a study of cytomegalovirus exposure and HLA in healthy donors. The PCR used 60 Vbeta and 13 Jbeta primers. The data were produced by immunoSEQ multiplex PCR, yet TCRdb's version contains in-frame clones alone and is incomplete. Of more than 65,000 clones in the sample, over 70% were seen once. The material sequenced was PBMCs. The receptors stem from a man aged 35 to 55 in good health and CMV-seronegative.

J is TRBJ2-5 and V is TRBV7-2, with D tentatively TRBD2 (6 bases). The DNA end is more similar to TRBJ2-7, so the J call may be wrong. Germline CDR1 reads SGHTA; CDR2 reads FQGNSA. The CDR3 contains 16 residues. This CDR3 is CASSYRQGLFSYEQYF. DNA for the CDR3: TGTGCCAGCAGCTATCGACAAGGACTATTCTCCTACGAGCAGTACTTC.

The chain uses TRBV4-2 and TRBJ2-5; 10 bases line up with TRBD2. Losses at the gene ends were 4 bases for V and 0 bases for J; bases not matched to a gene: 5. The CDR3 consists of 16 residues. The germline V gene has CDR1 LGHNA and CDR2 YNFKEQ. CDR3 in amino acids: CASSPRLAGDQETQYF. CDR3 bases: TGTGCCAGCAGCCCCCGGCTAGCGGGGGACCAAGAGACCCAGTACTTC.

The chain employs TRBV28 and TRBJ1-4; no definite D call. Per germline, CDR1 MDHEN and CDR2 SYDVKM. V lost 4 bases, J lost 7 bases, and 25 bases lay in between. The CDR3 has 18 amino acids. CDR3 sequence: CASSSRRRPRQLAEKLFF. DNA for the CDR3: TGTGCCAGCAGTTCTCGCAGGCGCCCCAGGCAACTGGCTGAAAAACTGTTTTTT.